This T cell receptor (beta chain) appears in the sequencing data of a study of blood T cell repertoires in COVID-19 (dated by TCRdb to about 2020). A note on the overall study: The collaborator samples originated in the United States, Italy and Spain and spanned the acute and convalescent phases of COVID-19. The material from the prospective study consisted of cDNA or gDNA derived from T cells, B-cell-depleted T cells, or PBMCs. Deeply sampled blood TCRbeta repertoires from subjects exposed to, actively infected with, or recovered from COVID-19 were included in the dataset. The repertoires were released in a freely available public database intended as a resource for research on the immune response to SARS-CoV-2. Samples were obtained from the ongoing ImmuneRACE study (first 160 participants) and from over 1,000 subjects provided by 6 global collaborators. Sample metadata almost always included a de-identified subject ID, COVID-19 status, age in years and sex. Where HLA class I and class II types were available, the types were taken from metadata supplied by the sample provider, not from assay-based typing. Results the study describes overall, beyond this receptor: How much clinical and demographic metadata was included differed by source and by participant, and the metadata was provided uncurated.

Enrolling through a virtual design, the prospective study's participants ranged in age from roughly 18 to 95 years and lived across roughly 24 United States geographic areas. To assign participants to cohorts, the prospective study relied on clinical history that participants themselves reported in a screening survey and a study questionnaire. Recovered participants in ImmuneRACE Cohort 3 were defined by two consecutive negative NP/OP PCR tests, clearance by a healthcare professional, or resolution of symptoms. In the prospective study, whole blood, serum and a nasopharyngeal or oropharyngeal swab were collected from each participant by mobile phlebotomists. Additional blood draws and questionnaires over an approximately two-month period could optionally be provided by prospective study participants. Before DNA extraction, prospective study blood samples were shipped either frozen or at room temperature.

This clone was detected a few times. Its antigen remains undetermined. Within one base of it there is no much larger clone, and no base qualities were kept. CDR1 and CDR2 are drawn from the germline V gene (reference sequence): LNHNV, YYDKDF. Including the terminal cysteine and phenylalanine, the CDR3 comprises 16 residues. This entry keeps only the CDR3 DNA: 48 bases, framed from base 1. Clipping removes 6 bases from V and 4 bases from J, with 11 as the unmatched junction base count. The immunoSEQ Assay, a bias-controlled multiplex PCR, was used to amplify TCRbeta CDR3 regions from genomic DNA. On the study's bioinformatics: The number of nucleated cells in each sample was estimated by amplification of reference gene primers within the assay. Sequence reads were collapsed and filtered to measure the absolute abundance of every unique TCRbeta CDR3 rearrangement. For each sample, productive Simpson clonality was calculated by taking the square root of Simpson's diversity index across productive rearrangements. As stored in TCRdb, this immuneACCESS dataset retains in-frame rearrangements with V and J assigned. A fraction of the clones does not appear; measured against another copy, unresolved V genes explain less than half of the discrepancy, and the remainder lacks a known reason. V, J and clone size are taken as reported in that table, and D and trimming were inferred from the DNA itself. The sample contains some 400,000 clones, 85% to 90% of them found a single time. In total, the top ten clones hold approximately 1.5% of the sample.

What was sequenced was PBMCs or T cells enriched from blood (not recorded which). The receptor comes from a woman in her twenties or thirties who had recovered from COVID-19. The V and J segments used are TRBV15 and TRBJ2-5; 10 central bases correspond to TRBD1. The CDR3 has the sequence CATRNGWGQGRETQYF. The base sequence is TGTGCCACCAGGAATGGGTGGGGACAGGGGCGAGAGACCCAGTACTTC.